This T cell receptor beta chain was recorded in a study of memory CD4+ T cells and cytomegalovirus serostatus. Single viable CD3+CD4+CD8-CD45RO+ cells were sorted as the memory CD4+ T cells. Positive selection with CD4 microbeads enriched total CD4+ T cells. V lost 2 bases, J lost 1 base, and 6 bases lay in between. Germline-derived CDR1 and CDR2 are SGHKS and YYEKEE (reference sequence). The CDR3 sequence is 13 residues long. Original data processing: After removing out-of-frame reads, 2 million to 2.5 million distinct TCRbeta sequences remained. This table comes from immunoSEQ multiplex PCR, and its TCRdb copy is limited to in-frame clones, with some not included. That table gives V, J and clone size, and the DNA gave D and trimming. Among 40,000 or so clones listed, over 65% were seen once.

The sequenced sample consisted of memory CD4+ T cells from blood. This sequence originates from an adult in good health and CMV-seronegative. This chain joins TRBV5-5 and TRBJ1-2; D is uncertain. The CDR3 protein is CASSFGDNYGYTF. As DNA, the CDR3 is TGTGCCAGCAGCTTCGGAGATAACTATGGCTACACCTTC.